This entry lists 2 T cell receptor beta chains sequenced from one sample in a study of T-cell reconstitution after alpha-beta-depleted transplantation in children. During its preparation, the TCRbeta library received unique molecular identifiers. TCRdb re-derived calls from the PCR reads in MiXCR, one entry per CDR3 protein. The sample records about 290,000 distinct CDR3 sequences, 10% being singletons. Sequenced here: PBMCs, sampled before TCRalphabeta/CD19-depleted stem cell transplant. Receptor source: a boy under two years old with acute myeloid leukemia, due to receive a stem cell transplant.

This clonotype was picked up many times. The CDR3 loop reads CASSRNYGYTF. The CDR3 nucleotides are TGTGCCAGCAGTCGAAACTATGGCTACACCTTC. V usage is TRBV12-3 or TRBV12-4 and J usage is TRBJ1-2; the D is unclear. The length of the CDR3 is 11 residues. V lost 5 bases to trimming and J lost 2 bases, with 3 bases between them.

There are many counts of this clonotype. The CDR3 protein is CASSLAGMETQYF. CDR3 sequence (DNA): TGTGCCAGCAGCTTAGCCGGGATGGAGACCCAGTACTTC. The V and J genes are TRBV7-2 and TRBJ2-5; D is possibly TRBD2 (5 bases). V was trimmed by 0 bases and J by 5 bases, leaving 7 bases between them. This CDR3 contains 13 residues. CDR1 is SGHTA and CDR2 is FQGNSA in the germline V gene.